The rows below give T cell receptor beta chains drawn from one sample of a study of cytomegalovirus exposure and HLA in healthy donors. Clones were sequenced by immunoSEQ multiplex PCR, and TCRdb holds only the in-frame ones, with some missing. Of about 210,000 clones listed, around 79% are singletons. Sequencing was done on a sample of PBMCs. Receptor source: a male donor in good health and CMV-seronegative. Both conserved end residues are part of each CDR3. The order of the fields is clone size, J gene, D gene, V gene, CDR3 protein, CDR3 DNA. D genes are given only for firm matches. A clone size is listed for some rows: how often the clone was seen (once, few, many), or a class if it is expanded.

- TRBJ2-3 TRBD2 TRBV7-2 CASDYGLALNTQYF TGTGCCAGCGATTACGGACTAGCTTTGAATACGCAGTATTTT
- TRBJ1-1 - TRBV9 CASSVVIGRTEAFF TGTGCCAGCAGCGTAGTGATTGGGAGGACTGAAGCTTTCTTT
once TRBJ2-7 TRBD1 TRBV4-2 CASSQVSGQGDNEQYF TGTGCCAGCAGCCAAGTCTCGGGACAGGGGGACAACGAGCAGTACTTC
- TRBJ2-7 TRBD2 TRBV4-2 CASSQDRLAGDYEQYF TGTGCCAGCAGCCAAGATCGACTAGCGGGGGACTACGAGCAGTACTTC
- TRBJ1-4 - TRBV6-6 CASSYVMWGGNEKLFF TGTGCCAGCAGTTACGTTATGTGGGGGGGGAATGAAAAACTGTTTTTT
- TRBJ2-7 - TRBV9 CASSVGGDGYEQYF TGTGCCAGCAGCGTAGGAGGTGATGGCTACGAGCAGTACTTC
- TRBJ2-3 - TRBV9 CASSLSPRGSSTDTQYF TGTGCCAGCAGCCTATCCCCCCGGGGGTCTAGCACAGATACGCAGTATTTT
- TRBJ2-1 TRBD2 TRBV7-9 CASSPRVAGGQYNEQFF TGTGCCAGCAGCCCTCGAGTAGCGGGGGGGCAATACAATGAGCAGTTCTTC
- TRBJ1-4 - TRBV5-4 CASSAPGEGEKLFF TGTGCCAGCAGCGCCCCAGGGGAGGGGGAAAAACTGTTTTTT
once TRBJ2-7 - TRBV10-3 CAISGTGASYEQYF TGTGCCATCAGTGGAACGGGTGCCTCCTACGAGCAGTACTTC
- TRBJ2-7 TRBD1 TRBV27 CASFSGTGASYEQYF TGTGCCAGCTTCTCCGGGACAGGGGCCTCCTACGAGCAGTACTTC
- TRBJ2-7 - TRBV15 CATSITGPSSYEQYF TGTGCCACCAGCATAACAGGGCCCAGCTCCTACGAGCAGTACTTC
- TRBJ1-1 - TRBV28 CASSFRGMQGTEAFF TGTGCCAGCAGTTTCAGGGGTATGCAGGGCACTGAAGCTTTCTTT
few TRBJ2-7 - TRBV5-1 CASSFAPPSASSYEQYF TGCGCCAGCAGCTTCGCCCCGCCTAGCGCATCCTCCTACGAGCAGTACTTC
- TRBJ1-2 - TRBV19 CASRGQIANYGYTF TGTGCCAGCCGTGGGCAAATAGCTAACTATGGCTACACCTTC
- TRBJ2-7 TRBD1 TRBV7-8 CASSSGTGSPYEQYF TGTGCCAGCAGCTCCGGGACAGGGAGCCCCTACGAGCAGTACTTC
- TRBJ1-2 - TRBV7-2 CASSLVQVGMGGSYTF TGTGCCAGCAGCTTAGTACAGGTTGGAATGGGTGGGAGCTACACCTTC
- TRBJ2-2 - TRBV15 CATSRDSVTGELFF TGTGCCACCAGCAGAGATTCGGTCACCGGGGAGCTGTTTTTT
- TRBJ2-3 - TRBV29-1 CSVDGLFTDTQYF TGCAGCGTTGACGGACTCTTCACAGATACGCAGTATTTT
- TRBJ2-1 TRBD2 TRBV4-3 CASSQDGLAGEPYNEQFF TGCGCCAGCAGCCAAGACGGACTAGCGGGAGAACCCTACAATGAGCAGTTCTTC
- TRBJ2-3 TRBD2 TRBV30 CAWDPGRAQYF TGTGCCTGGGATCCAGGGAGGGCGCAGTATTTT
once TRBJ1-2 TRBD1 TRBV23-1 CASSQTRQGALFYGYTF TGCGCCAGCAGTCAAACAAGACAGGGGGCCCTATTCTATGGCTACACCTTC
- TRBJ2-3 TRBD2 TRBV5-1 CASSLGTSGRGGTDTQYF TGCGCCAGCAGCTTGGGGACTAGCGGGAGAGGGGGCACAGATACGCAGTATTTT
- TRBJ1-5 - TRBV27 CASRTTLGISNQPQHF TGTGCCAGCAGGACCACGCTCGGGATTAGCAATCAGCCCCAGCATTTT
- TRBJ1-5 - TRBV28 CASSWGQWSNQPQHF TGTGCCAGCAGTTGGGGACAATGGAGCAATCAGCCCCAGCATTTT
- TRBJ2-1 - TRBV7-2 CASSATPPGLPYNEQFF TGTGCCAGCAGCGCCACGCCTCCGGGACTGCCGTACAATGAGCAGTTCTTC
- TRBJ1-1 - TRBV20-1 CSTNQVFF TGCAGTACCAACCAGGTTTTCTTT
few TRBJ2-6 TRBD1 TRBV7-2 CASSAGGKAGANVLTF TGTGCCAGCAGCGCAGGGGGAAAGGCTGGGGCCAACGTCCTGACTTTC
- TRBJ1-6 TRBD1 TRBV7-2 CASSSRWTGFSNSPLHF TGTGCCAGCAGCTCCCGTTGGACAGGGTTTAGTAATTCACCCCTCCACTTT
- TRBJ2-7 - TRBV7-2 CASSYRGSGPYEQYF TGTGCCAGCAGCTATAGGGGTAGCGGACCTTACGAGCAGTACTTC
- TRBJ2-7 - TRBV6-1 CALGHSSYEQYF TGTGCCCTGGGACACTCTTCCTACGAGCAGTACTTC
- TRBJ1-2 TRBD1 TRBV7-3 CASSPHSTGAGGYTF TGTGCCAGCAGCCCCCACTCGACAGGGGCCGGAGGCTACACCTTC
- TRBJ1-1 - TRBV6-4 CTSRAGFDTEAFF TGTACCAGCAGGGCAGGGTTCGACACTGAAGCTTTCTTT
once TRBJ1-4 - TRBV2 CASSDGPWTANDEKLFF TGTGCCAGCAGTGATGGGCCGTGGACAGCCAATGATGAAAAACTGTTTTTT
few TRBJ2-7 TRBD1 TRBV4-1 CASSQDRGTGDNEQYF TGCGCCAGCAGCCAAGATCGCGGGACAGGGGACAACGAGCAGTACTTC
- TRBJ1-4 - TRBV14 CASSHDIDNEKLFF TGTGCCAGCAGCCACGACATTGATAATGAAAAACTGTTTTTT
- TRBJ1-1 TRBD1 TRBV19 CASSILDRVPAMNTEAFF TGTGCCAGTAGTATCCTCGACAGGGTCCCTGCTATGAACACTGAAGCTTTCTTT
- TRBJ2-3 TRBD2 TRBV6-5 CASRGGSSGTDTQYF TGTGCCAGCAGGGGGGGGTCTAGCGGCACAGATACGCAGTATTTT
- TRBJ1-3 TRBD1 TRBV25-1 CASSELSGTGAGNTIYF TGTGCCAGCAGTGAGTTATCCGGGACAGGCGCTGGAAACACCATATATTTT
- TRBJ1-2 - TRBV5-1 CASSFFGTGRNYGYTF TGCGCCAGCAGCTTTTTCGGAACAGGGCGTAACTATGGCTACACCTTC
few TRBJ1-1 - TRBV6-1 CASREAGPKNTEAFF TGTGCCAGCAGAGAAGCGGGGCCGAAAAACACTGAAGCTTTCTTT
- TRBJ2-3 TRBD1 TRBV11-2 CASSLLGQGSQYF TGTGCCAGCAGCTTATTGGGACAGGGGTCGCAGTATTTT
- TRBJ2-1 - TRBV19 CASSIGISYNEQFF TGTGCCAGTAGTATTGGCATTTCCTACAATGAGCAGTTCTTC
- TRBJ1-2 - TRBV4-2 CASSQGSYPLGLNYGYTF TGTGCCAGCAGCCAAGGGTCCTATCCACTGGGCCTAAACTATGGCTACACCTTC
once TRBJ1-1 - TRBV28 CASSPGGLLWAFF TGTGCCAGCAGCCCGGGGGGACTCCTTTGGGCTTTCTTT
once TRBJ2-3 TRBD2 TRBV4-2 CASSQLSGTSGTDTQYF TGTGCCAGCAGCCAATTATCCGGGACTAGCGGCACAGATACGCAGTATTTT
few TRBJ1-2 TRBD1 TRBV19 CASSVQGNYGYTF TGTGCCAGTAGCGTACAGGGGAACTATGGCTACACCTTC
- TRBJ2-1 - TRBV12-2 CASRYLISGRGEQFF TGTGCAAGTCGCTACCTAATTAGCGGGAGAGGTGAGCAGTTCTTC